The T cell receptor beta chain under discussion was sequenced for a study of blood T cell repertoires in COVID-19. At the level of the study: Researchers got acute and convalescent COVID-19 samples from the United States, Italy and Spain. The cDNA or gDNA used as material had been derived from T cells, B-cell-depleted T cells, or PBMCs.

This CDR3 is built from 15 residues. Germline values: CDR1 LNHDA, CDR2 SQIVND (reference sequence). V lost 3 bases, J lost 2 bases, and 7 bases stayed unmatched. In the source study's methods: Amplification from reference gene primers served as the basis for estimated nucleated cell counts. The assay was immunoSEQ multiplex PCR, and TCRdb's table has in-frame clones only and misses some. The D gene and trimming were derived from the DNA, and the V and J assignments and clone size from that table. The data contain around 70,000 clones, approximately 86% of them singletons. The sequence was collected from a man over 45 with acute or convalescent COVID-19. Sequences were obtained from peripheral blood. The rearrangement links TRBV19 to TRBJ2-7; 7 bases are shared with TRBD1. Written as DNA, the CDR3 is TGTGCCAGTAGTATCGGAGACAGGGTAACCTACGAGCAGTACTTC. Protein sequence: CASSIGDRVTYEQYF.